This T cell receptor (beta chain) was sequenced during a study of regulatory T cells in long-lasting Graves disease. About the study: For under 3 months, newly diagnosed Graves' patients had been taking antithyroid drugs. Findings of the study overall: New patients shared around 920 public clonotypes, fewer than the 2,500 to 3,500 shared by persistent patients.

Through Arm-PCR of CDR3 regions and iRepertoire HTBI primers, TCR beta libraries were built. TCRdb itself ran the multiplex PCR reads through MiXCR, one entry per CDR3 protein. The data hold about 350,000 distinct CDR3 sequences, with 15% to 20% observed a single time. This clonotype was detected ten times or more. Its antigen remains unknown. The time point is: newly diagnosed GD, antithyroid drugs for less than 3 months. There was RNA extracted from PBMCs, and the TCR library was made from it. The ends were cut back, 2 bases at V and 0 bases at J, with 14 bases in the middle. The CDR3 is made up of 17 amino acids. Germline-derived CDR1 and CDR2 are MDHEN and SYDVKM. The same sample was also studied in work on T cells in Graves' hyperthyroidism and ophthalmopathy. That publication notes: Stability of Graves' hyperthyroidism was defined as absent ophthalmopathy progression within 18 months.

The chain combines TRBV28 with TRBJ1-3, with a tentative D call TRBD1 (6 bases). The source is a man aged 35 to 55 with Graves disease. This specimen consisted of peripheral blood mononuclear cells (PBMCs), obtained at new diagnosis, from a patient treated with antithyroid drugs. The CDR3 coding sequence is TGTGCCAGCAGTTTAATGCGGGACATACGCTCTGGAAACACCATATATTTT. Amino acids: CASSLMRDIRSGNTIYF.